Listed below are T cell receptor beta chains from one sample, sequenced in a study of cytomegalovirus exposure and HLA in healthy donors. Produced via immunoSEQ multiplex PCR; TCRdb's table is partial and in-frame only. The data hold 100,000 to 150,000 clones, with more than 80% observed a single time. The specimen sequenced was PBMCs. The receptor source for this set is a woman in her forties in good health and CMV-seropositive. CDR3s include the opening cysteine and the closing phenylalanine or tryptophan. Each record gives: D gene, V gene, clone size, J gene, CDR3 protein, CDR3 DNA. The D gene is left open where the match is weak. Size is omitted from some rows. Given values are once, few, many or a class for expanded clones.

d_call: TRBD1; v_call: TRBV4-1; clone_size: NA; j_call: TRBJ1-3; cdr3_aa: CASRTYRGNGNTIYF; cdr3_nt: TGCGCCAGCAGGACGTACAGGGGAAATGGAAACACCATATATTTT
d_call: TRBD2; v_call: TRBV28; clone_size: NA; j_call: TRBJ2-7; cdr3_aa: CASSLRVLGEGRDEQYF; cdr3_nt: TGTGCCAGCAGCTTGAGGGTCTTGGGGGAGGGCCGGGACGAGCAGTACTTC
d_call: NA; v_call: TRBV29-1; clone_size: NA; j_call: TRBJ1-1; cdr3_aa: CSVEQGWDLEAFF; cdr3_nt: TGCAGCGTTGAACAGGGGTGGGACCTTGAAGCTTTCTTT
d_call: NA; v_call: TRBV2; clone_size: once; j_call: TRBJ1-2; cdr3_aa: CASSQEGSNYGYTF; cdr3_nt: TGTGCCAGCAGCCAGGAGGGGAGCAACTATGGCTACACCTTC
d_call: TRBD1; v_call: TRBV19; clone_size: NA; j_call: TRBJ1-1; cdr3_aa: CASSRTGLTEAFF; cdr3_nt: TGTGCCAGTAGTAGGACAGGGCTCACTGAAGCTTTCTTT
d_call: TRBD1; v_call: TRBV5-6; clone_size: NA; j_call: TRBJ2-1; cdr3_aa: CASSSRDRGWNEQFF; cdr3_nt: TGTGCCAGCAGCTCCCGGGACAGGGGTTGGAATGAGCAGTTCTTC
d_call: NA; v_call: TRBV11-2; clone_size: NA; j_call: TRBJ2-1; cdr3_aa: CASSLGRGRGNEQFF; cdr3_nt: TGTGCCAGCAGCTTGGGGCGGGGGCGTGGCAATGAGCAGTTCTTC
d_call: TRBD1; v_call: TRBV19; clone_size: NA; j_call: TRBJ1-4; cdr3_aa: CASKDRDNEKLFF; cdr3_nt: TGTGCCAGTAAAGACAGGGATAATGAAAAACTGTTTTTT
d_call: NA; v_call: TRBV7-7; clone_size: NA; j_call: TRBJ2-2; cdr3_aa: CASSLIESRANTGELFF; cdr3_nt: TGTGCTAGCAGCTTAATTGAGTCTAGAGCGAACACCGGGGAGCTGTTTTTT
d_call: NA; v_call: TRBV4-2; clone_size: NA; j_call: TRBJ2-2; cdr3_aa: CASSQVESNTGELFF; cdr3_nt: TGTGCCAGCAGCCAAGTCGAGTCGAACACCGGGGAGCTGTTTTTT
d_call: NA; v_call: TRBV15; clone_size: NA; j_call: TRBJ2-7; cdr3_aa: CATSRGAGSSYEQYF; cdr3_nt: TGTGCCACCAGCAGAGGGGCCGGTAGCTCCTACGAGCAGTACTTC
d_call: TRBD1; v_call: TRBV5-1; clone_size: NA; j_call: TRBJ2-3; cdr3_aa: CASGQGANSLTDTQYF; cdr3_nt: TGCGCCAGCGGACAGGGGGCGAATTCCCTCACAGATACGCAGTATTTT
d_call: TRBD1; v_call: TRBV29-1; clone_size: NA; j_call: TRBJ2-3; cdr3_aa: CSVGGGKGVPDTQYF; cdr3_nt: TGCAGCGTTGGAGGGGGCAAGGGGGTCCCAGATACGCAGTATTTT
d_call: TRBD1; v_call: TRBV28; clone_size: NA; j_call: TRBJ1-1; cdr3_aa: CASSSRTGVGNTEAFF; cdr3_nt: TGTGCCAGCAGTTCCAGGACAGGCGTGGGGAACACTGAAGCTTTCTTT
d_call: NA; v_call: TRBV7-9; clone_size: NA; j_call: TRBJ1-1; cdr3_aa: CSSSLDSGLAFF; cdr3_nt: TGTTCCAGCAGCTTAGATTCGGGTTTAGCTTTCTTT
d_call: TRBD1; v_call: TRBV6-5; clone_size: once; j_call: TRBJ2-7; cdr3_aa: CASRGQGAGEQYF; cdr3_nt: TGTGCCAGCAGGGGACAGGGGGCAGGGGAGCAGTACTTC
d_call: NA; v_call: TRBV7-2; clone_size: NA; j_call: TRBJ2-5; cdr3_aa: CASSLGGGGGQETQYF; cdr3_nt: TGTGCCAGCAGCTTAGGAGGAGGGGGGGGACAAGAGACCCAGTACTTC
d_call: TRBD1; v_call: TRBV30; clone_size: NA; j_call: TRBJ2-3; cdr3_aa: CAWNRDRGTDTQYF; cdr3_nt: TGTGCCTGGAACCGGGACAGGGGCACAGATACGCAGTATTTT